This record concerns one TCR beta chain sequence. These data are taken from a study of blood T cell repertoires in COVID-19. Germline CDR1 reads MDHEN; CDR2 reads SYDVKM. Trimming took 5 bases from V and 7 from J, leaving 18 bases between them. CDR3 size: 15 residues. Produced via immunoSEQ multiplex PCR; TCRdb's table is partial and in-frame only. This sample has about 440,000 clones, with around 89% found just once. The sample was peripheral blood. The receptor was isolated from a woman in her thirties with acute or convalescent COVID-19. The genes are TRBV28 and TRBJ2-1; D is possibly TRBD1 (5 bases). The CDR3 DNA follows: TGTGCCAGCAGTCCCCTCAGGGTGTTCTCGAATGAGCAGTTCTTC. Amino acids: CASSPLRVFSNEQFF.